This T cell receptor (beta chain) was captured by sequencing in a study of identical twins. This CDR3 contains 12 residues. The germline gives CDR1 SNHLY, CDR2 FYNNEI. Trimming shortened V by 6 bases and J by 6 bases, and 12 bases separated the two germline ends. TCRdb re-derived calls from the 5' RACE reads in MiXCR, one entry per CDR3 protein. The table lists roughly 190,000 distinct CDR3 sequences, roughly 15% of them singletons. This clonotype is a singleton in its sample. Separately, the same data were catalogued under a study of T cells expressing NK-cell markers. That work adds: Sorted CD3+CD56-NKG2C+, CD3+CD56+NKG2C+ and CD3+CD56+NKG2C- T cells supplied the TCR beta repertoires.

Sequencing used CD8+ T cells sorted from blood. The chain uses TRBV2 and TRBJ2-7; no clear D gene. The receptor was isolated from a woman in her late teens or twenties in good health. For the CDR3, the DNA is TGTGCCAGCAGCCCAGCCATCTCCGAGCAGTACTTC. Amino acid sequence: CASSPAISEQYF.